This record looks at one T cell receptor (beta chain) sequence and its context. This entry is derived from a study of blood T cell repertoires in COVID-19. About the study: The origin of the acute and convalescent COVID-19 samples was the United States, Italy and Spain. T cells, B-cell-depleted T cells, or PBMCs supplied cDNA or gDNA.

The germline V and J ends were trimmed by 5 bases and 2 bases, with 13 bases remaining between them. Germline V gene sequence: CDR1 SEHNR, CDR2 FQNEAQ (reference sequence). CDR3 length: 15 residues. Authors' methods: Estimates of nucleated cell counts were drawn from the amplification of reference gene primers. The protocol was immunoSEQ multiplex PCR, while the TCRdb copy is restricted to in-frame clones and leaves out a portion. V and J calls and clone size are copied from that table; D and trimming were computed from the DNA. The table shows approximately 140,000 clones, with 80% to 90% occurring only once.

The TCR sequence derives from a human donor with acute or convalescent COVID-19. The donor label of this sample is uncertain. The sequencing sample was made of peripheral blood. The rearrangement uses TRBV7-9 and TRBJ1-5, with D perhaps TRBD1 (6 bases). The CDR3 DNA reads as TGTGCCAGCAGCCTCGGACAGAGTGGCAATCAGCCCCAGCATTTT. It codes for CASSLGQSGNQPQHF.